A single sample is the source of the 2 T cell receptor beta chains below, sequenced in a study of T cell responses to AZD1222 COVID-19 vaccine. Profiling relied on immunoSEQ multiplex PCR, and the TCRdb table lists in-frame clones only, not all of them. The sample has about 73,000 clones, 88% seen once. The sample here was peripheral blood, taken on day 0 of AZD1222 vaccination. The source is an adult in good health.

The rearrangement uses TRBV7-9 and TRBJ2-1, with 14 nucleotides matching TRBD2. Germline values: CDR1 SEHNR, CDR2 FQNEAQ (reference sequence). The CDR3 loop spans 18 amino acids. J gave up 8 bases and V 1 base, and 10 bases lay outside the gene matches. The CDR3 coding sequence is TGTGCCAGCAGCTTAGGGACTAGCGGGGGGCTCCGTAGGGATGAGCAGTTCTTC. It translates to CASSLGTSGGLRRDEQFF.

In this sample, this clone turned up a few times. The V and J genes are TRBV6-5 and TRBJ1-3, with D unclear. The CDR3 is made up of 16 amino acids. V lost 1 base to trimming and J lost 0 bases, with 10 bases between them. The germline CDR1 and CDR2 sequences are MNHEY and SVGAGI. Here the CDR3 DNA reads TGTGCCAGCAGTTACTTACAGCCTAGCTCTGGAAACACCATATATTTT. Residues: CASSYLQPSSGNTIYF.